One and the same sample provided the 6 T cell receptor beta chains below, sequenced in a study of blood T cell repertoires in COVID-19. Sequencing was performed with immunoSEQ multiplex PCR; in TCRdb, only in-frame clones are kept and a portion is missing. The table lists about 250,000 clones, roughly 83% of them singletons. Sequencing used peripheral blood. Receptors originate from a woman of 80 years or more with COVID-19, enrolled during active disease.

This chain links TRBV3-1 (or the pseudogene TRBV3-2) with TRBJ1-1; the D gene is possibly TRBD1 (5 bases). CDR3 size: 17 residues. Trimming pared 1 base from V and 5 bases from J, leaving 20 bases between. The germline CDR1 and CDR2 sequences are LGHDT and YNNKEL (reference sequence). CDR3 sequence reads: CASSQGSSFGTLTEAFF. Here the CDR3 DNA reads TGTGCCAGCAGCCAAGGGTCCTCGTTCGGGACTCTAACTGAAGCTTTCTTT.

The rearrangement links TRBV7-2 to TRBJ2-3; TRBD1 matches at 7 bases. Germline V gives CDR1 SGHTA, CDR2 FQGNSA. The CDR3 is 14 residues long. The junction had 4 bases not matched to a gene; V was cut back by 5 bases and J by 2 bases. The CDR3 sequence is CASSLGQPTDTQYF. The CDR3, as DNA: TGTGCCAGCAGCCTGGGACAGCCCACAGATACGCAGTATTTT.

The chain joins TRBV19 to TRBJ1-5; 8 nucleotides align to TRBD1. V lost 5 bases and J lost 3; bases outside the gene matches: 3. Per germline, CDR1 LNHDA and CDR2 SQIVND (reference sequence). This CDR3 comprises 14 residues. The CDR3 bases are TGTGCCAGTAGTCGGGGACAGGTCAATCAGCCCCAGCATTTT. It specifies CASSRGQVNQPQHF.

The chain couples TRBV6-6 to TRBJ2-7; 7 bases align to TRBD2. Germline V gene sequence: CDR1 MNHNY, CDR2 SVGAGI (reference sequence). V dropped 4 bases and J dropped 2; count of bases not matched to a gene: 8. The CDR3 is made up of 15 amino acids. DNA of the CDR3: TGTGCCAGCAGTTCGGGGCGGGGGAGGACCTACGAGCAGTACTTC. Translating gives CASSSGRGRTYEQYF.

The genes are TRBV7-9 and TRBJ2-5; D not certain. The CDR3 contains 14 residues. Between the trimmed V and J ends, which lost 1 base and 4 bases, there was a span of 10 bases. The V gene's germline CDR1 is SEHNR and CDR2 FQNEAQ (reference sequence). The CDR3 here is CASSLGSGGETQYF. Here the CDR3 DNA reads TGTGCCAGCAGCTTAGGGTCGGGTGGAGAGACCCAGTACTTC. Variable domain in full (rest from reference TRBV7-9 and TRBJ2-5): DTGVSQNPRHKITKRGQNVTFRCDPISEHNRLYWYRQTLGQGPEFLTYFQNEAQLEKSRLLSDRFSAERPKGSFSTLEIQRTEQGDSAMYLCASSLGSGGETQYFGPGTRLLVL.

V and J are TRBV12-3 or TRBV12-4 and TRBJ1-5, with no clear D. The CDR3 has 13 amino acids. Trimming took off 7 bases at V and 5 bases at J, with 12 bases between the two ends. The CDR3 is CASTSSVHQPQHF. CDR3 DNA sequence: TGTGCCAGCACCTCTTCAGTTCATCAGCCCCAGCATTTT.